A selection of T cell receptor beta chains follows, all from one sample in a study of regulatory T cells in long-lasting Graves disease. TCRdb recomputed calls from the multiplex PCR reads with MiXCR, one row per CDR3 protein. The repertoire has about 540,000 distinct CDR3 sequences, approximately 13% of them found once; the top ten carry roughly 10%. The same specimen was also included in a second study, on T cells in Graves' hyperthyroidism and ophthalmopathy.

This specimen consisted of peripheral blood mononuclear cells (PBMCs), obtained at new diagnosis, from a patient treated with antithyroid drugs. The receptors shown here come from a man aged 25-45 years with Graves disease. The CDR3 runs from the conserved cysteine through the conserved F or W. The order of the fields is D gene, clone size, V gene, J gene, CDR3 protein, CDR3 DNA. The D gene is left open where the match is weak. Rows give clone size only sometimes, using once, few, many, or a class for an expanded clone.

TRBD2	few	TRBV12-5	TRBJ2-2	CASGTSGGNTGELFF	TGTGCTAGTGGTACTAGCGGGGGGAACACCGGGGAGCTGTTTTTT
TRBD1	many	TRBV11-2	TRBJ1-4	CASSRDRGNEKLFF	TGTGCCAGCAGCAGAGACAGGGGAAATGAAAAACTGTTTTTT
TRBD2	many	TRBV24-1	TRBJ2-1	CATSDSGLGVNEQFF	TGTGCCACCAGTGATTCGGGACTAGGAGTCAATGAGCAGTTCTTC
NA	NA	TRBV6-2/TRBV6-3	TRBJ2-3	CASSYGQSTDTQYF	TGTGCCAGCAGTTACGGACAGAGCACAGATACGCAGTATTTT
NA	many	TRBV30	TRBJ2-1	CAWSAAPQGQFF	TGTGCCTGGAGTGCGGCCCCGCAGGGGCAGTTCTTC
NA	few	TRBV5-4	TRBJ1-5	CASTRNQPQHF	TGTGCCAGCACCAGGAATCAGCCCCAGCATTTT
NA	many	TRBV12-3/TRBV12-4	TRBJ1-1	CASLLGIATEAFF	TGTGCCAGCTTACTCGGGATAGCCACTGAAGCTTTCTTT
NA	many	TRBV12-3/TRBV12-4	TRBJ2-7	CASSLYPQGSYEQYF	TGTGCCAGCAGTTTATACCCCCAGGGGTCCTACGAGCAGTACTTC
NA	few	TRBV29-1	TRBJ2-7	CSALRAPSYEQYF	TGCAGCGCGTTGAGGGCCCCCTCCTACGAGCAGTACTTC
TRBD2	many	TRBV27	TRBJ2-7	CASGLADRTYEQYF	TGTGCCAGTGGACTAGCGGACCGAACCTACGAGCAGTACTTC
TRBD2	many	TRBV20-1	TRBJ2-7	CSATSIDGRAYEQYF	TGCAGTGCTACCTCCATTGACGGGAGGGCCTACGAGCAGTACTTC
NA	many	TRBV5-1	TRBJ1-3	CASSTDSGNTIYF	TGTGCCAGCAGCACCGACTCTGGAAACACCATATATTTT
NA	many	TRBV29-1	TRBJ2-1	CSGIARDLYNEQFF	TGCAGCGGAATTGCCCGGGACTTATACAATGAGCAGTTCTTC
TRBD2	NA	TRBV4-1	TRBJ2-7	CVSSQVASGSYEQYF	TGCGTCAGCAGCCAAGTGGCTAGCGGATCCTACGAGCAGTACTTC
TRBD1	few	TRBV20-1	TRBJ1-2	CSARPSGGGDGYTF	TGCAGTGCTAGACCTAGTGGAGGGGGCGATGGCTACACCTTC
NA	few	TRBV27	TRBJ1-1	CASSLREMMGAFF	TGTGCCAGCAGTTTAAGGGAAATGATGGGAGCTTTCTTT
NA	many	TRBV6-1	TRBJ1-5	CASFSRTEGFNQPQHF	TGTGCCAGCTTCAGTCGGACGGAGGGGTTCAATCAGCCCCAGCATTTT
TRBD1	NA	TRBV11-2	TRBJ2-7	CASSPQGAYAQYF	TGTGCCAGCAGCCCACAGGGGGCTTACGCGCAGTACTTC
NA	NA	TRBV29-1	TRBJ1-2	CSVERVGPAYGYTF	TGCAGCGTTGAAAGGGTGGGGCCAGCCTATGGCTACACCTTC
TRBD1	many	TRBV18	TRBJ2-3	CASSSQTGQADTQYF	TGTGCCAGCTCATCTCAGACAGGGCAAGCAGATACGCAGTATTTT
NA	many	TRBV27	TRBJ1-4	CASSLSRGDNEKLFF	TGTGCCAGCAGTTTATCCAGGGGCGATAATGAAAAACTGTTTTTT
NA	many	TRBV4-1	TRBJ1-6	CASSLSLNSPLHF	TGCGCCAGCAGCCTCAGTCTGAATTCACCCCTCCACTTT
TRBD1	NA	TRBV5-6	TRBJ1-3	CASSWRTGPGNTIYF	TGTGCCAGCAGCTGGAGGACAGGGCCTGGAAACACCATATATTTT
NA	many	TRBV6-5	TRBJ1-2	CASSSSTPTFYGYTF	TGTGCCAGCAGTTCCTCGACACCAACCTTCTATGGCTACACCTTC
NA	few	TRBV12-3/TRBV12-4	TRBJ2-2	CASRFRTYTGELFF	TGTGCCAGCAGATTCCGGACCTACACCGGGGAGCTGTTTTTT
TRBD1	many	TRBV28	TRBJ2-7	CASSFPIQGALYEQYF	TGTGCCAGCAGTTTCCCGATCCAGGGGGCGCTCTACGAGCAGTACTTC
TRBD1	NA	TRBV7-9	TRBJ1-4	CASSSTGDEKLFF	TGTGCCAGCAGCTCGACAGGGGATGAAAAACTGTTTTTT
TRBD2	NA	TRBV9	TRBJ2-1	CASSDRTSDYNEQFF	TGTGCCAGCAGCGACCGGACTAGCGACTACAATGAGCAGTTCTTC
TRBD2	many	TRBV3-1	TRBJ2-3	CASTSGRALDTQYF	TGTGCCAGTACTAGCGGGAGGGCCCTAGATACGCAGTATTTT
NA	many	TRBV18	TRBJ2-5	CASSPSVAPGTQYF	TGTGCCAGCTCACCCAGTGTAGCGCCGGGGACCCAGTACTTC
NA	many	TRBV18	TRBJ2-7	CASSPIGGPYEQYF	TGTGCCAGCTCACCAATAGGCGGGCCCTACGAGCAGTACTTC
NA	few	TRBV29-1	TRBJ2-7	CSVETGRATYEQYF	TGCAGCGTTGAAACAGGGAGAGCAACCTACGAGCAGTACTTC
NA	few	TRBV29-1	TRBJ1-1	CSVEVSYTEAFF	TGCAGCGTTGAAGTTTCGTACACTGAAGCTTTCTTT
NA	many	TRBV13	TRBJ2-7	CASSPAGTGTYEQYF	TGTGCCAGCAGCCCTGCCGGGACTGGAACCTACGAGCAGTACTTC
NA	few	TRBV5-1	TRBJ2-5	CASNIGQKAETQYF	TGCGCCAGCAACATTGGACAAAAGGCCGAGACCCAGTACTTC
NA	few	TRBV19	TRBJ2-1	CASSIGVGASSYNEQFF	TGTGCCAGTAGTATAGGGGTAGGGGCGAGCTCCTACAATGAGCAGTTCTTC
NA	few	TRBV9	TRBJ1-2	CASTPGRVGFGYTF	TGTGCCAGCACCCCGGGTCGGGTGGGGTTTGGCTACACCTTC
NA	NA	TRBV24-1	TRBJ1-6	CATSDHRTDGISPLHF	TGTGCCACCAGTGACCACCGTACAGACGGTATTTCACCCCTCCACTTT
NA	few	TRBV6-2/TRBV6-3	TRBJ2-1	CASSYSGGVDNEQFF	TGTGCCAGCAGTTACTCGGGAGGAGTCGACAATGAGCAGTTCTTC
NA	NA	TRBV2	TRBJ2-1	CASIHNEQFF	TGTGCCAGCATTCACAATGAGCAGTTCTTC
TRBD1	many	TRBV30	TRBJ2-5	CAWNRDSKETQYF	TGTGCCTGGAACCGGGACAGCAAAGAGACCCAGTACTTC
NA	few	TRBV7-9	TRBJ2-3	CASSFGQGLTDTQYF	TGTGCCAGCAGCTTCGGTCAGGGACTCACAGATACGCAGTATTTT
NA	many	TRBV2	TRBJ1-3	CASSQTVSGNTIYF	TGTGCCAGCAGCCAGACAGTCTCTGGAAACACCATATATTTT
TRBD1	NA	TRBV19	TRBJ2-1	CATDAGGQGAGEQFF	TGTGCCACCGACGCGGGGGGACAGGGGGCGGGTGAGCAGTTCTTC
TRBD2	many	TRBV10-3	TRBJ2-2	CAITPGLRTGELFF	TGTGCCATCACCCCGGGACTAAGAACCGGGGAGCTGTTTTTT
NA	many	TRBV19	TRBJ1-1	CASRIGDAEAFF	TGTGCCAGTAGGATAGGGGATGCTGAAGCTTTCTTT
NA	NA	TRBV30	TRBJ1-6	CAWGIYNSPLHF	TGTGCCTGGGGTATTTATAATTCACCCCTCCACTTT
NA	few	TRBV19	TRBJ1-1	CASNEDTEAFF	TGTGCCAGTAACGAGGACACTGAAGCTTTCTTT